The 20 T cell receptor beta chains presented below share a single source sample, sequenced in a study of cytomegalovirus exposure and HLA in healthy donors. Clones were read by immunoSEQ multiplex PCR, and TCRdb kept only the in-frame ones, dropping some. Of around 90,000 clones detected, 80% to 85% appear once; the ten largest clones hold roughly 12%. The source material was PBMCs. The source of these receptors is a woman younger than 35 in good health and CMV-seropositive.

The chain joins TRBV15 to TRBJ2-5; D uncertain. This CDR3 contains 14 residues. V lost 3 bases and J lost 4, with 12 bases in between. Germline lookup yields CDR1 LNHNV and CDR2 YYDKDF (reference sequence). This chain's CDR3 is CATSRAGAGETQYF. The CDR3, as DNA: TGTGCCACCAGCAGGGCAGGCGCCGGAGAGACCCAGTACTTC. Complete variable domain (other parts from reference TRBV15 and TRBJ2-5): DAMVIQNPRYQVTQFGKPVTLSCSQTLNHNVMYWYQQKSSQAPKLLFHYYDKDFNNEADTPDNFQSRRPNTSFCFLDIRSPGLGDTAMYLCATSRAGAGETQYFGPGTRLLVL.

This sequence joins TRBV30 and TRBJ1-2, with TRBD1 as a possible D gene (6 bases). The CDR3 is 13 residues long. V was trimmed by 1 base and J by 8 bases, leaving 14 bases between them. Germline V lookup: CDR1 GTSNPN, CDR2 SVGIG (reference sequence). The CDR3: CAWSGAGGGGYTF. In DNA form, the CDR3 reads TGTGCCTGGAGTGGAGCTGGTGGGGGCGGCTACACCTTC.

This clone was seen only once. V usage is TRBV5-1 and J usage is TRBJ2-7, with D possibly being TRBD2 (6 bases). V was pared by 4 bases and J by 7 bases, with 15 bases between. Per the germline V gene, CDR1 is SGHRS and CDR2 is YFSETQ. The CDR3 sequence is 13 residues long. Here the CDR3 reads CASSPDWGEEQYF. DNA of the CDR3: TGCGCCAGCAGCCCGGATTGGGGGGAAGAGCAGTACTTC.

The genes are TRBV7-9 and TRBJ2-5; 8 bases line up with TRBD2. V lost 2 bases, J lost 4 bases, and 6 bases stayed unmatched. Germline lookup yields CDR1 SEHNR and CDR2 FQNEAQ (reference sequence). This CDR3 has 15 amino acids. In nucleotides, the CDR3 is TGTGCCAGCAGCTTATATGGGACTAGAGGAGAGACCCAGTACTTC. This gives the protein CASSLYGTRGETQYF.

The chain uses TRBV6-1 and TRBJ1-1; D remains unclear. CDR3 length: 17 residues. Looked up from germline, CDR1 is MNHNS and CDR2 is SASEGT. The V end was cut by 1 base, the J end by 4 bases, with 19 bases between. As DNA, the CDR3 is TGTGCCAGCAGTGAAGACGCAACCTCCATCGGTGGCACTGAAGCTTTCTTT. Residues: CASSEDATSIGGTEAFF.

The chain is built from TRBV4-2 and TRBJ2-1; the match to TRBD2 covers 14 bases. This CDR3 comprises 18 residues. The germline V gene encodes CDR1 LGHNA and CDR2 YNFKEQ. Losses at the gene ends were 4 bases for V and 3 bases for J; bases not matched to a gene: 8. CDR3 sequence reads: CASSPTTSGGAVYNEQFF. Written as DNA, the CDR3 is TGTGCCAGCAGCCCAACGACTAGCGGGGGGGCTGTCTACAATGAGCAGTTCTTC.

The sample holds many counts of this clone. This sequence joins TRBV5-4 and TRBJ1-2; 9 bases agree with TRBD1. This CDR3 region has 13 residues. V dropped 0 bases and J dropped 8; count of bases not matched to a gene: 2. Germline V gene sequence: CDR1 SGHNT, CDR2 YYREEE (reference sequence). As DNA, the CDR3 is TGTGCCAGCAGCTTGGATGGGACAGGGGGCTACACCTTC. Residues: CASSLDGTGGYTF.

This rearrangement joins TRBV11-3 to TRBJ2-3; 8 bases agree with TRBD1. The CDR3 is 16 residues long. Per germline, CDR1 SGHNT and CDR2 YENEEA. V dropped 5 bases and J dropped 5; count of bases not matched to a gene: 12. CDR3 DNA sequence: TGTGCCAGCAGCGCCTGGGACAGGATAACAGGAGATACGCAGTATTTT. Amino acid sequence: CASSAWDRITGDTQYF. The entire variable domain, with the rest obtained from reference TRBV11-3 and TRBJ2-3, is as follows: EAGVVQSPRYKIIEKKQPVAFWCNPISGHNTLYWYLQNLGQGPELLIRYENEEAVDDSQLPKDRFSAERLKGVDSTLKIQPAELGDSAVYLCASSAWDRITGDTQYFGPGTRLTVL.

The chain joins TRBV27 to TRBJ1-5; D unresolved. V lost 6 bases, J lost 1 base, and 16 bases lay in between. This CDR3 has 16 amino acids. CDR1 is MNHEY and CDR2 is SMNVEV in the germline V gene (reference sequence). The CDR3 DNA sequence: TGTGCCAGCAGAGTGAGGGTCTCGGACAGCAATCAGCCCCAGCATTTT. Protein sequence: CASRVRVSDSNQPQHF.

This clone was seen only once. The chain is built from TRBV28 and TRBJ1-2; 7 bases map to TRBD1. V lost 3 bases to trimming and J lost 8 bases; unmatched junction nucleotides: 3. Germline loops: CDR1 MDHEN, CDR2 SYDVKM. This CDR3 is built from 12 residues. The CDR3 loop reads CASSLVGGGYTF. The CDR3 nucleotides read TGTGCCAGCAGTTTGGTAGGGGGCGGCTACACCTTC.

V is TRBV2 and J is TRBJ1-2; TRBD1 agrees at 9 bases. V lost 5 bases to trimming and J lost 12 bases; unmatched junction nucleotides: 10. Germline lookup yields CDR1 SNHLY and CDR2 FYNNEI. The CDR3 is 13 amino acids. The CDR3 nucleotides are TGTGCCAGCAGTATAGGGACAGGGCTAGGGGACACCTTC. It yields the protein CASSIGTGLGDTF.

This chain joins TRBV28 and TRBJ2-7, with 8 bases fitting TRBD2. The ends lost 3 bases at V and 0 bases at J; junction bases unmatched: 4. CDR3 length: 15 amino acids. Germline values: CDR1 MDHEN, CDR2 SYDVKM. CDR3 in DNA: TGTGCCAGCAGTTTGGGTAGCGGGGTCTCCTACGAGCAGTACTTC. Protein: CASSLGSGVSYEQYF.

V and J are TRBV6-1 and TRBJ1-4, with D tentatively TRBD1 (6 bases). Trimming removed 8 bases at V and 5 bases at J, with 15 bases between. Germline V CDR1 and CDR2: MNHNS, SASEGT. This CDR3 is 14 amino acids long. DNA of the CDR3: TGTGCCAGCCACGAGGAAAGGGGGAATGAAAAACTGTTTTTT. Encoded protein: CASHEERGNEKLFF.

The J gene is TRBJ1-4, the V gene TRBV27; the D gene is possibly TRBD1 (5 bases). Germline lookup yields CDR1 MNHEY and CDR2 SMNVEV (reference sequence). The CDR3 extends over 13 amino acids. The V and J ends lost 8 bases and 7 bases respectively, with 14 bases between them. CDR3 in amino acids: CASRPQGGEKLFF. The CDR3 nucleotides are TGTGCCAGCCGGCCCCAGGGCGGTGAAAAACTGTTTTTT. The full variable domain, rest sourced from reference TRBV27 and TRBJ1-4, is EAQVTQNPRYLITVTGKKLTVTCSQNMNHEYMSWYRQDPGLGLRQIYYSMNVEVTDKGDVPEGYKVSRKEKRNFPLILESPSPNQTSLYFCASRPQGGEKLFFGSGTQLSVL.

This chain uses TRBV28 with TRBJ2-6; 11 nucleotides match TRBD2. CDR1 and CDR2 (germline): MDHEN, SYDVKM. V dropped 5 bases and J dropped 0; count of bases not matched to a gene: 3. The CDR3 is made up of 17 amino acids. CDR3 in DNA: TGTGCCAGCAGTATCGGGACTAGCGGCTCTGGGGCCAACGTCCTGACTTTC. The encoded protein is CASSIGTSGSGANVLTF. Based on the CDR3 plus reference TRBV28 and TRBJ2-6, the full variable domain is DVKVTQSSRYLVKRTGEKVFLECVQDMDHENMFWYRQDPGLGLRLIYFSYDVKMKEKGDIPEGYSVSREKKERFSLILESASTNQTSMYLCASSIGTSGSGANVLTFGAGSRLTVL.

This clone was observed a few times. The genes are TRBV7-9 and TRBJ1-6; 11 positions agree with TRBD1. The CDR3 totals 16 residues. From germline, CDR1 is SEHNR and CDR2 FQNEAQ (reference sequence). Trimming took 6 bases from V and 7 from J; bases not matched to a gene: 8. CDR3 bases: TGTGCCAGCAGGAGGGGGGACAGGGGGAGGAATTCACCCCTCCACTTT. Translating gives CASRRGDRGRNSPLHF.

The chain joins TRBV9 to TRBJ2-2; no clear D. V lost 0 bases and J lost 7, with 7 bases in between. From germline, CDR1 is SGDLS and CDR2 YYNGEE. The CDR3 consists of 13 residues. DNA of the CDR3: TGTGCCAGCAGCGTAGTTGTCAGCGGGGAGCTGTTTTTT. The encoded protein is CASSVVVSGELFF.

The table lists this clone with a count of one. The chain has TRBV18 and TRBJ1-5; D is perhaps TRBD1 (5 bases). V lost 3 bases and J 0 bases, leaving 15 bases between the germline ends. CDR1 and CDR2 (germline): KGHSH, LQKENI. This CDR3 is 17 amino acids long. The CDR3 DNA follows: TGTGCCAGCTCACCCGACAGTACCTCTCTTAGCAATCAGCCCCAGCATTTT. It translates to CASSPDSTSLSNQPQHF.

The DNA for the CDR3 is TGTGCCACCAGCAGAGGAACTAGCGGGGGGAAATTCACAGATACGCAGTATTTT. Translation gives CATSRGTSGGKFTDTQYF. The chain couples TRBV15 to TRBJ2-3, with 12 bases that match TRBD2. The ends lost 1 base at V and 2 bases at J; junction bases unmatched: 7. Germline lookup yields CDR1 LNHNV and CDR2 YYDKDF (reference sequence). The CDR3 covers 18 residues.

This chain uses TRBV6-4 with TRBJ1-5; no definite D call. The V end lost 8 bases, the J end lost 7 bases, and 15 bases lay between the germline ends. Per the germline V gene, CDR1 is MRHNA and CDR2 is SNTAGT. This CDR3 has 13 amino acids. The CDR3 loop reads CASPGPLKQPQHF. For the CDR3, the DNA is TGTGCCAGCCCGGGTCCCTTGAAACAGCCCCAGCATTTT.